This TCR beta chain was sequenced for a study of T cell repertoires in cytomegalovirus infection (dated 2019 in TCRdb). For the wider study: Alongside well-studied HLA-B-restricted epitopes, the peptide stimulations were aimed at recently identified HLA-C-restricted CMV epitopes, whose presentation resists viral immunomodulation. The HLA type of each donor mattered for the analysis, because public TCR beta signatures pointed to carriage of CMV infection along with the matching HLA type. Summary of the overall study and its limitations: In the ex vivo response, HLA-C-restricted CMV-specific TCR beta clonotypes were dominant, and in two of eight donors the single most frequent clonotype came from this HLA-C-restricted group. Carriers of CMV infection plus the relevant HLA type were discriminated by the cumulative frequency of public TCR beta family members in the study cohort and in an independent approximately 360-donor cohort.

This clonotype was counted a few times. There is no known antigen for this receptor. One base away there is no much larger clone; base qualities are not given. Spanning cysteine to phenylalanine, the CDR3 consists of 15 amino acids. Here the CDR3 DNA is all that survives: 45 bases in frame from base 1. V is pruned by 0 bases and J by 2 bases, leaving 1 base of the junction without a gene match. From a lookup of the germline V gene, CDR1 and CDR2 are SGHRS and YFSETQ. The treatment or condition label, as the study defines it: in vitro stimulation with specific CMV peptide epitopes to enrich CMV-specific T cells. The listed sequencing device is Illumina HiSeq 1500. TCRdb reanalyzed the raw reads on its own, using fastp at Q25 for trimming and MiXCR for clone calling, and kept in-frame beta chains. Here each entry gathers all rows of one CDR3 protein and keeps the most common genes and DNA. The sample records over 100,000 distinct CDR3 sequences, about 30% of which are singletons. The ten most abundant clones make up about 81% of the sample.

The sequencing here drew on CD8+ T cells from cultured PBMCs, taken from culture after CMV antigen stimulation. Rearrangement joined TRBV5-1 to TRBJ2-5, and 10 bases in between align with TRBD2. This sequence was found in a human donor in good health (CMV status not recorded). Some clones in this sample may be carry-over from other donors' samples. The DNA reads TGCGCCAGCAGCTTGGCACTAGCGGGGCAAGAGACCCAGTACTTC. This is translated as CASSLALAGQETQYF. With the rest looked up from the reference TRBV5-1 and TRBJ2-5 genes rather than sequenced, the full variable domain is KAGVTQTPRYLIKTRGQQVTLSCSPISGHRSVSWYQQTPGQGLQFLFEYFSETQRNKGNFPGRFSGRQFSNSRSEMNVSTLELGDSALYLCASSLALAGQETQYFGPGTRLLVL.